Below, 7 T cell receptor beta chains from the same sample are listed, as sequenced in a study of human T cells and chemical hapten exposure. TCRdb reanalysed the RACE reads using MiXCR and keeps one entry per CDR3 protein. The table has 100,000 to 150,000 distinct CDR3 sequences, over 9% seen once; the top ten hold around 2.2%. Time point indicated: patch test 3, about 24 weeks after DPC sensitization. Treatment given: therapeutic diphenylcyclopropenone sensitization with weekly scalp DPC. The specimen comprised whole blood, sampled in connection with sensitization to the hapten diphenylcyclopropenone (DPC). Every receptor here comes from a woman aged 45-65 years with alopecia areata. Some clones in this sample may be carry-over from other donors' samples.

At least ten counts were recorded for this clonotype. This chain joins TRBV28 and TRBJ2-1; D is unresolved. CDR3 length equals 15 residues. Trimming took off 6 bases at V and 0 bases at J, with 12 bases between the two ends. The V gene's germline CDR1 is MDHEN and CDR2 SYDVKM. CDR3 sequence (DNA): TGTGCCAGCAGCCTCAAGCCGAGCTCCTACAATGAGCAGTTCTTC. This encodes CASSLKPSSYNEQFF.

The V and J genes are TRBV20-1 and TRBJ1-4; D possibly corresponds to TRBD1 (5 bases). With 6 bases removed from V and 8 bases from J, the gap between germline ends came to 16 bases. Germline CDR1 DFQATT, CDR2 SNEGSKA (reference sequence). The CDR3 is 13 residues long. The chain's CDR3 is CSARGGFGEKLFF. For the CDR3, the DNA is TGCAGTGCCCGGGGGGGGTTCGGCGAAAAACTGTTTTTT.

Notes on this clonotype: Possible read error: a much larger clone is one base away. V is TRBV4-3 and J is TRBJ2-1; TRBD1 might be the D (5 bases). Germline CDR1 is LGHNA and CDR2 is YSLEER. This CDR3 region has 14 residues. CDR3 DNA: TGCGCCAGCAGCCAAGATTGGGGCTCGAGAGAGGTGTCCTTC. Translated, it gives CASSQDWGSREVSF.

A single count supports this clonotype. The chain links TRBV28 to TRBJ2-7, with a tentative D call TRBD2 (5 bases). This CDR3 has 13 residues. The germline gives CDR1 MDHEN, CDR2 SYDVKM. V lost 6 bases, J lost 6 bases, and 15 bases lay in between. The CDR3 DNA sequence: TGTGCCAGCAGCCACGCGTCGGGGTTCGAGCAGTACTTC. It yields the protein CASSHASGFEQYF. Combining the CDR3 with reference TRBV28 and TRBJ2-7 gives the whole variable domain DVKVTQSSRYLVKRTGEKVFLECVQDMDHENMFWYRQDPGLGLRLIYFSYDVKMKEKGDIPEGYSVSREKKERFSLILESASTNQTSMYLCASSHASGFEQYFGPGTRLTVT.

The CDR3 sequence: CSAISTLIGHSKETQYF. In nucleotides, the CDR3 is TGCAGTGCTATTTCTACTCTTATCGGACACTCCAAAGAGACCCAGTACTTC. The V and J genes are TRBV20-1 and TRBJ2-5, with TRBD1 as a possible D gene (5 bases). In germline, CDR1 is DFQATT, CDR2 SNEGSKA (reference sequence). The ends were cut back, 4 bases at V and 3 bases at J, with 24 bases in the middle. This CDR3 is 17 amino acids long.

CDR3 sequence (DNA): TGTGCCAGCACCCCTGCGCAGGGGTGGAACACTGAAGCTTTCTTT. Translation gives CASTPAQGWNTEAFF. The chain employs TRBV28 and TRBJ1-1, with D perhaps matching TRBD1 (6 bases). Trimming took 7 bases from V and 1 from J, leaving 16 bases between them. The V gene's germline CDR1 is MDHEN and CDR2 SYDVKM. The CDR3 sequence is 15 residues long. Based on the CDR3 plus reference TRBV28 and TRBJ1-1, the full variable domain is DVKVTQSSRYLVKRTGEKVFLECVQDMDHENMFWYRQDPGLGLRLIYFSYDVKMKEKGDIPEGYSVSREKKERFSLILESASTNQTSMYLCASTPAQGWNTEAFFGQGTRLTVV.

This clonotype was counted only a few times. V usage is TRBV4-1 and J usage is TRBJ1-1; 7 bases are shared with TRBD1. Germline assignment: CDR1 MGHRA and CDR2 YSYEKL. J lost 3 bases, V lost 5 bases, and 3 bases had no gene match. The CDR3 runs to 13 residues. For the CDR3, the DNA is TGCGCCAGCAGCAGAGACAGGGACACTGAAGCTTTCTTT. Protein sequence: CASSRDRDTEAFF.